These T cell receptor beta chains were read from a single sample in a study of blood T cell repertoires in COVID-19. This table comes from immunoSEQ multiplex PCR, and its TCRdb copy is limited to in-frame clones, with some not included. The sample lists roughly 68,000 clones, 75% to 90% seen once, with 15% to 20% in the top ten. The sequencing sample was made of peripheral blood. The receptors were gathered from a woman of 80 years or more with acute or convalescent COVID-19. Both conserved end residues are part of each CDR3. A D gene is named only where the DNA matches it firmly. Some rows mark clone size as missing; the rest say once, few, many or name a class of expanded clone.

TRBV24-1,TRBJ1-5,-,once,TGTGCCACCAGGGACAGAGACAATCAGCCCCAGCATTTT,CATRDRDNQPQHF
TRBV3-1/TRBV3-2,TRBJ1-2,TRBD1,-,TGTGCCAGCAGCCAAGATAGGACAGGGGGGAAAGGCTACACCTTC,CASSQDRTGGKGYTF
TRBV12-3/TRBV12-4,TRBJ2-5,-,-,TGTGCCACCTCAGACTCCCTCCAAGAGACCCAGTACTTC,CATSDSLQETQYF
TRBV6-5,TRBJ2-7,TRBD1,-,TGTGCCAGCAGTTACTCTGCCACAGACAGGGGGTACGAGCAGTACTTC,CASSYSATDRGYEQYF
TRBV30,TRBJ2-1,TRBD2,-,TGTGCCTGGAGTGGCAGCGGGAGAAATGAGCAGTTCTTC,CAWSGSGRNEQFF
TRBV6-5,TRBJ1-2,TRBD1,-,TGTGCCAGCAGTTATGGACAGGGGGACTATGGCTACACCTTC,CASSYGQGDYGYTF
TRBV7-6,TRBJ2-7,TRBD2,few,TGTGCCAGCAGCTTGGGTTCCGGGGGGGGCGAGCAGTACTTC,CASSLGSGGGEQYF
TRBV19,TRBJ2-7,TRBD1,-,TGTGCCAGTAATGACGGACAGGGGAACCCTCCCTACGAGCAGTACTTC,CASNDGQGNPPYEQYF
TRBV6-5,TRBJ1-2,-,-,TGTGCCAGCAGTTACGGGGTGGAGGGCTATGGCTACACCTTC,CASSYGVEGYGYTF
TRBV11-2,TRBJ1-1,TRBD1,-,TGTGCCAGCAGCTTAGTAGGGGGCTGGAACAGGGCGAACACTGAAGCTTTCTTT,CASSLVGGWNRANTEAFF
TRBV5-4,TRBJ2-1,TRBD2,few,TGTGCCAGCAGCTCGCGCGGGGGGGCCTACAATGAGCAGTTCTTC,CASSSRGGAYNEQFF
TRBV4-1,TRBJ2-5,-,-,TGCGCCAGCAGCCAACTAGCTTGGTCGGAGACCCAGTACTTC,CASSQLAWSETQYF
TRBV5-4,TRBJ2-1,TRBD2,few,TGTGCCAGCAGCTTGGGGGGGGGCTCCTACAATGAGCAGTTCTTC,CASSLGGGSYNEQFF
TRBV6-6,TRBJ1-1,-,-,TGTGCCAGCAGCCCTCCGGGGGTAGGAAACACTGAAGCTTTCTTT,CASSPPGVGNTEAFF
TRBV11-2,TRBJ2-5,TRBD2,-,TGTGCCAGCAGCTCTCTCGGGACTAGCGGGGTACAAGAGACCCAGTACTTC,CASSSLGTSGVQETQYF
TRBV9,TRBJ1-5,-,once,TGTGCCAGCAGCCGGGACACTACTCGGGATCAGCCCCAGCATTTT,CASSRDTTRDQPQHF
TRBV2,TRBJ1-6,TRBD1,-,TGTGCCAGCAGTGAAGAGACAGGGGTTAATTCACCCCTCCACTTT,CASSEETGVNSPLHF
TRBV20-1,TRBJ1-2,TRBD1,-,TGCAGTGCTAGAACAGGGGATGGCTACACCTTC,CSARTGDGYTF
TRBV19,TRBJ1-2,TRBD1,once,TGTGTCAGTAGAACTGGACAGGGGACCTATGGCTACACCTTC,CVSRTGQGTYGYTF
TRBV12-3/TRBV12-4,TRBJ2-5,TRBD1,-,TGTGCCAGCAGTTTCTCCCAGGGGGCCCAGTACTTC,CASSFSQGAQYF
TRBV27,TRBJ2-1,TRBD2,-,TGTGCCAGCTCAGGACTAGCGGGAGGAGGGCAGTTCTTC,CASSGLAGGGQFF
TRBV19,TRBJ1-2,TRBD1,once,TGTGCCACATCCGGGACAGTCCATGGCTACACCTTC,CATSGTVHGYTF
TRBV19,TRBJ1-1,-,-,TGTGCCAGCAGTCCCACCCAGGGTACAACTGAAGCTTTCTTT,CASSPTQGTTEAFF
TRBV7-2,TRBJ2-1,TRBD2,-,TGTGCCAGCAGCTTAAGCCCCGGACTAGCGGTCTACAATGAGCAGTTCTTC,CASSLSPGLAVYNEQFF
TRBV6-6,TRBJ1-5,TRBD1,-,TGTGCCAGCAGACTTGACAGGGACAATCAGCCCCAGCATTTT,CASRLDRDNQPQHF
TRBV11-3,TRBJ2-3,-,-,TGTGCCAGCAGCTTGAACTCTCAAGATACGCAGTATTTT,CASSLNSQDTQYF
TRBV5-6,TRBJ2-7,TRBD1,-,TGTGCCAGCAGCTCAGACAGGGACCCATCCTACGAGCAGTACTTC,CASSSDRDPSYEQYF
TRBV30,TRBJ2-3,-,-,TGTGCCTGCACACCGTCGGGTCAGTCGATGGTACGCCGAGATACGCAGTATTTT,CACTPSGQSMVRRDTQYF
TRBV18,TRBJ1-1,-,-,TGTGCCAGCTCCCGAACTGACAGGGAAGCTTTCTTT,CASSRTDREAFF
TRBV9,TRBJ2-7,-,-,TGTGCCAGCAGCGTAGGGGGCTCAGTATACGAGCAGTACTTC,CASSVGGSVYEQYF
TRBV24-1,TRBJ2-7,TRBD1,-,TGTGCCACCAGTAATCCCGGGACAGGGGACTACGAGCAGTACTTC,CATSNPGTGDYEQYF
TRBV9,TRBJ2-3,TRBD2,-,TGTGCCAGCAGCGTAGTCGCTAGCGGGAGGACAGATACGCAGTATTTT,CASSVVASGRTDTQYF
TRBV6-1,TRBJ1-4,-,-,TGTGCCAGCAGTGAATATTCCGTCCATACTGGTGAAAAACTGTTTTTT,CASSEYSVHTGEKLFF
TRBV27,TRBJ1-1,-,-,TGTGCCAGCAGTTTAGGCAGGAAGAACACTGAAGCTTTCTTT,CASSLGRKNTEAFF
TRBV12-3/TRBV12-4,TRBJ2-1,-,-,TGTGCCAGCAGTACGGGAAATGAGCAGTTCTTC,CASSTGNEQFF
TRBV30,TRBJ1-5,-,few,TGTGCCTGGAGTGGAGGGATCGGGCAGCCCCAGCATTTT,CAWSGGIGQPQHF
TRBV27,TRBJ1-2,-,-,TGTGCCAGCAGCCCAGGACAAAACGTGGGTGGCTACACCTTC,CASSPGQNVGGYTF
TRBV30,TRBJ1-4,TRBD1,-,TGTGCCTGGAGCATGGGACAGGGCGAAAAACTGTTTTTT,CAWSMGQGEKLFF
TRBV11-3,TRBJ2-1,-,-,TGTGCCAGCAGCTTACCTAACAATGAGCAGTTCTTC,CASSLPNNEQFF
TRBV9,TRBJ2-1,TRBD1,-,TGTGCCAGCAGCGTAGGTCAGGGGGTACCCTCCTACAATGAGCAGTTCTTC,CASSVGQGVPSYNEQFF
TRBV6-2/TRBV6-3,TRBJ1-1,TRBD1,-,TGTGCCAGCAGTTACTCGAGGGGGCCAGGGGGCGCAGGGACTGAAGCTTTCTTT,CASSYSRGPGGAGTEAFF
TRBV28,TRBJ1-2,-,-,TGTGCCAGCAGTTTGGTGGAGACAGGCCTTACTAACTATGGCTACACCTTC,CASSLVETGLTNYGYTF
TRBV5-3,TRBJ1-6,-,-,TGTGCCAGAAGTAGGTGCCAGGGGATCCATTCACCCCTCCACTTT,CARSRCQGIHSPLHF
TRBV24-1,TRBJ1-1,TRBD1,-,TGTGCCACCAGTGTTGGGGGACAGGGTTCGGGGAACACTGAAGCTTTCTTT,CATSVGGQGSGNTEAFF
TRBV2,TRBJ1-2,-,-,TGTGCCAGCAGTGAAGCGTTAGTAAGGAGTAATGGCTACACCTTC,CASSEALVRSNGYTF
TRBV11-2,TRBJ1-2,-,-,TGTGCCAGCAGCTCAGGGATCTATGGCTACACCTTC,CASSSGIYGYTF
TRBV12-3/TRBV12-4,TRBJ2-4,-,-,TGTGCCAGCAGTTTAAGCGCAGCACCACAGTACTTC,CASSLSAAPQYF
TRBV16,TRBJ1-2,-,-,TGTGCCAGCAGCTCTTCACAGGGCCTTGGACCCTATGGCTACACCTTC,CASSSSQGLGPYGYTF
TRBV19,TRBJ2-2,TRBD2,-,TGTGCCAGTAGTCCCTTAGCGGGGAACACCGGGGAGCTGTTTTTT,CASSPLAGNTGELFF
TRBV9,TRBJ2-1,-,-,TGTGCCAGCAGCCCGAGACTAGTATCCAATGAGCAGTTCTTC,CASSPRLVSNEQFF
TRBV24-1,TRBJ2-5,TRBD2,few,TGTGCCACCAGTGGGCCTAGCGGGCAACAAGAGACCCAGTACTTC,CATSGPSGQQETQYF
TRBV2,TRBJ2-7,-,-,TGTGCCAGCAGGAAGGACTTCTCGGGGGAGCAGTACTTC,CASRKDFSGEQYF
TRBV19,TRBJ2-7,-,-,TGTGCCAGCAGTGACACGAGCGGTTACGAGCAGTACTTC,CASSDTSGYEQYF
TRBV14,TRBJ2-5,-,-,TGTGCCAGCAGCCTCGGACAGACTATTTACCAAGAGACCCAGTACTTC,CASSLGQTIYQETQYF
TRBV28,TRBJ1-5,-,-,TGTGCCAGCAGTGCGACAGTTAGCAATCAGCCCCAGCATTTT,CASSATVSNQPQHF
TRBV7-9,TRBJ1-4,-,-,TGTGCCAGCAGCTTAGCGGGGGGAACTAATGAAAAACTGTTTTTT,CASSLAGGTNEKLFF
TRBV7-9,TRBJ1-1,-,-,TGTGCCAGCAGCTTAAGCCCAGGCGGAGGCGGGATCGGCACTGAAGCTTTCTTT,CASSLSPGGGGIGTEAFF
TRBV11-3,TRBJ1-1,TRBD1,few,TGTGCCAGCAGCTTAGGTGGGACAGGGGCCACTGAAGCTTTCTTT,CASSLGGTGATEAFF
TRBV7-3,TRBJ2-1,TRBD1,-,TGTGCCAGCAGCTTAGGGACAGGCAATGAGCAGTTCTTC,CASSLGTGNEQFF
TRBV28,TRBJ2-1,TRBD2,-,TGTGCCAGCAGTCCGAGACTAGCGGGAGACAAGGACAATGAGCAGTTCTTC,CASSPRLAGDKDNEQFF